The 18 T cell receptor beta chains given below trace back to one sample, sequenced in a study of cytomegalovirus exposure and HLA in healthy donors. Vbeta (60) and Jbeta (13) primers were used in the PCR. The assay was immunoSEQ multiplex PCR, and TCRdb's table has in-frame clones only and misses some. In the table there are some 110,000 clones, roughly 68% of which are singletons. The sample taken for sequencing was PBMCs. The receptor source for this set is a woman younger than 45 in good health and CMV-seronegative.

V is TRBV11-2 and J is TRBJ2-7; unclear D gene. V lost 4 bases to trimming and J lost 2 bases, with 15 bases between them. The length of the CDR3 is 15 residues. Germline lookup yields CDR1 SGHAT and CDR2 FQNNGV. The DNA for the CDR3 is TGTGCCAGCAGCTACGAAAGCGCTTCGGCCTACGAGCAGTACTTC. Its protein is CASSYESASAYEQYF.

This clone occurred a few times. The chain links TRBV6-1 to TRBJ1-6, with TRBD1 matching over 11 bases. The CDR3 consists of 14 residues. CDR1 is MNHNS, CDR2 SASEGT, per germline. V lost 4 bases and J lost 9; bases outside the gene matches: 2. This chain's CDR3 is CASSGTGGASPLHF. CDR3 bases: TGTGCCAGCAGTGGGACAGGGGGCGCTTCACCCCTCCACTTT.

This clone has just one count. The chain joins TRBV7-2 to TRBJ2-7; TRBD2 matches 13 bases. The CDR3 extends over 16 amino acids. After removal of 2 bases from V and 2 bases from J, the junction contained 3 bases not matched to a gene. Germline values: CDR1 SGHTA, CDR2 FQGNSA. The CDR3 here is CASSLQGTSGTYEQYF. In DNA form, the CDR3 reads TGTGCCAGCAGCTTACAGGGGACTAGCGGGACCTACGAGCAGTACTTC.

The chain's CDR3 is CSVERGGYGYTF. Here the CDR3 DNA reads TGCAGCGTTGAACGGGGAGGCTATGGCTACACCTTC. This chain links TRBV29-1 with TRBJ1-2; D unclear. In germline, CDR1 is SQVTM, CDR2 ANQGSEA. V was trimmed by 2 bases and J by 4 bases, leaving 8 bases between them. There are 12 residues in the CDR3. The variable domain in full, with the rest retrieved from reference TRBV29-1 and TRBJ1-2, is SAVISQKPSRDICQRGTSLTIQCQVDSQVTMMFWYRQQPGQSLTLIATANQGSEATYESGFVIDKFPISRPNLTFSTLTVSNMSPEDSSIYLCSVERGGYGYTFGSGTRLTVV.

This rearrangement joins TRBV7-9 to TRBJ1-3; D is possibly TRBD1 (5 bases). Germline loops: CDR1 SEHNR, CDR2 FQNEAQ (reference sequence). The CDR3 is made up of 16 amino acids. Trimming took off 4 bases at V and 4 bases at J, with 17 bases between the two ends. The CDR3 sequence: CASSSGGGVSGNTIYF. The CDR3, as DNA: TGTGCCAGCAGCTCGGGAGGAGGGGTCTCCGGAAACACCATATATTTT.

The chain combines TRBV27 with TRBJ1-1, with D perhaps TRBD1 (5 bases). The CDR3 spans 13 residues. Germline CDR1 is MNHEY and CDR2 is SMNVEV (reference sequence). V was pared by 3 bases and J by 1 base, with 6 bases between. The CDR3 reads CASSLDKNTEAFF. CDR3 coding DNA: TGTGCCAGCAGTTTGGACAAGAACACTGAAGCTTTCTTT.

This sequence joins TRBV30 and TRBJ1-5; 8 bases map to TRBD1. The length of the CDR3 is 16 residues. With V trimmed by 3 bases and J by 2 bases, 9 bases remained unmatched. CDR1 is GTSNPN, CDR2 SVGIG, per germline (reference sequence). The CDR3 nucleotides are TGTGCCTGGAGCACGCAGGACAGGGTTGGCAATCAGCCCCAGCATTTT. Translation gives CAWSTQDRVGNQPQHF.

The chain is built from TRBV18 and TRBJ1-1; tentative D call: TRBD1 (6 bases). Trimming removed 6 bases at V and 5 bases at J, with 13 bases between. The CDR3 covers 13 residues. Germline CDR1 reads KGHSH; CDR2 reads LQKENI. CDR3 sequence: CASSREGGTEAFF. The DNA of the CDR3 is TGTGCCAGCTCCCGGGAAGGGGGAACTGAAGCTTTCTTT.

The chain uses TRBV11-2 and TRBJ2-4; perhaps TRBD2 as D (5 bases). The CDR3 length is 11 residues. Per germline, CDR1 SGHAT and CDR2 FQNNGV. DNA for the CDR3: TGTAAATCGACTATCTCAAACATTCAGTACTTC. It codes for CKSTISNIQYF. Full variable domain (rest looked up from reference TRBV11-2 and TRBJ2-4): EAGVAQSPRYKIIEKRQSVAFWCNPISGHATLYWYQQILGQGPKLLIQFQNNGVVDDSQLPKDRFSAERLKGVDSTLKIQPAKLEDSAVYLCKSTISNIQYFGAGTRLSVL.

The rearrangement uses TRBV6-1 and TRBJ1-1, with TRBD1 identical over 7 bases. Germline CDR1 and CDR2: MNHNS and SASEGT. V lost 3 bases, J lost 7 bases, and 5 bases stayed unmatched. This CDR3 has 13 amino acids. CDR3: CASSDGDSREAFF. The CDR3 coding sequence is TGTGCCAGCAGTGATGGGGACAGCCGTGAAGCTTTCTTT.

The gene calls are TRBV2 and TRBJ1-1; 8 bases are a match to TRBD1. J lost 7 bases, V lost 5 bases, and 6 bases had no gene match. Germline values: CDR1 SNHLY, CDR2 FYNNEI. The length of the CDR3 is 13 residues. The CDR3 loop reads CASSIDRGGEAFF. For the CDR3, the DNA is TGTGCCAGCAGTATAGACAGGGGCGGTGAAGCTTTCTTT.

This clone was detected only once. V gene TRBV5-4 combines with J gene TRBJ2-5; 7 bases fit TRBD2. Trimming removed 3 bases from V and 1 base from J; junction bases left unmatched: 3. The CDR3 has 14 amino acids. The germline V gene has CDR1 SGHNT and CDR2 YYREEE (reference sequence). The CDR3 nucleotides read TGTGCCAGCAGCTCGCGGGAGATCCAAGAGACCCAGTACTTC. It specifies CASSSREIQETQYF.

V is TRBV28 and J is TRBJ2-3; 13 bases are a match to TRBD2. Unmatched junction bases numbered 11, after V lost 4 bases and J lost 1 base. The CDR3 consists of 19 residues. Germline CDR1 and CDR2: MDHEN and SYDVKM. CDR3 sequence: CASSSIGTSGEDGTDTQYF. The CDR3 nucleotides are TGTGCCAGCAGTTCAATAGGGACTAGCGGGGAAGATGGCACAGATACGCAGTATTTT.

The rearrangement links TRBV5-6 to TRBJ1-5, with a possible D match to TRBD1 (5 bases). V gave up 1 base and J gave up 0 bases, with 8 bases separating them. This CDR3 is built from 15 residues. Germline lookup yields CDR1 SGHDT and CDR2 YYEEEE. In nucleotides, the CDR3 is TGTGCCAGCAGCTTGTTAGGGGATAGCAATCAGCCCCAGCATTTT. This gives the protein CASSLLGDSNQPQHF.

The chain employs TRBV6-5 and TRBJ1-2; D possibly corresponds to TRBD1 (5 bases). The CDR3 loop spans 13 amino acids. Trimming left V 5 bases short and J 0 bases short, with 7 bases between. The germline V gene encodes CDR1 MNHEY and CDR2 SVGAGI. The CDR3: CASSETANYGYTF. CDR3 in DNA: TGTGCCAGCAGTGAGACAGCTAACTATGGCTACACCTTC.

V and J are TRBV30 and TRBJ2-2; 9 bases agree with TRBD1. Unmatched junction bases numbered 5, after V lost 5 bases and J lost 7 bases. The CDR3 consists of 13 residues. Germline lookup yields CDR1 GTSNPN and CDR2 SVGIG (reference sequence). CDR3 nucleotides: TGTGCCTGGGAGGACAGGGGCGGCGGGGAGCTGTTTTTT. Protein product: CAWEDRGGGELFF.

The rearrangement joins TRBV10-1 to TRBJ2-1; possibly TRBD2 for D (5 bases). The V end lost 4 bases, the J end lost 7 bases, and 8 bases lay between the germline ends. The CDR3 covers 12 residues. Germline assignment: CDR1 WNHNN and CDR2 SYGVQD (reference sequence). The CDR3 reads CASSVEGNEQFF. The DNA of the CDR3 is TGCGCCAGCAGTGTTGAGGGAAATGAGCAGTTCTTC.

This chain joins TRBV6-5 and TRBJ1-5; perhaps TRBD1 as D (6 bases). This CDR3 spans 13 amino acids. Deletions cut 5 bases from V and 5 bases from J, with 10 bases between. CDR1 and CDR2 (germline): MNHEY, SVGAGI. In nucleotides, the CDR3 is TGTGCCAGCAGTAGGACAGAAGATCAGCCCCAGCATTTT. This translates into CASSRTEDQPQHF.